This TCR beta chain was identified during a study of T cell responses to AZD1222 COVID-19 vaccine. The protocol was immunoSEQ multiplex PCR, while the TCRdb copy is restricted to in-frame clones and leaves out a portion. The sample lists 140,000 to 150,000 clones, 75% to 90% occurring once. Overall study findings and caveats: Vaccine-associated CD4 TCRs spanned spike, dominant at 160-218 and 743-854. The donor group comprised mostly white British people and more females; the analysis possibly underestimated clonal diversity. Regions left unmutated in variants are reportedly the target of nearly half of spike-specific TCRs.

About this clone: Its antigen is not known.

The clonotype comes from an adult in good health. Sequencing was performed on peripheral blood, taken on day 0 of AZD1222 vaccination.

As DNA, the CDR3 is TGTGCCAGCAGTGTCCACTCTGGGGCCAACGTCCTGACTTTC. This codes for CASSVHSGANVLTF. The chain is built from TRBV2 and TRBJ2-6; D not resolved. Germline V CDR1 and CDR2: SNHLY, FYNNEI. This CDR3 contains 14 residues. Trimming removed 4 bases from V and 0 bases from J, with 4 bases in between.